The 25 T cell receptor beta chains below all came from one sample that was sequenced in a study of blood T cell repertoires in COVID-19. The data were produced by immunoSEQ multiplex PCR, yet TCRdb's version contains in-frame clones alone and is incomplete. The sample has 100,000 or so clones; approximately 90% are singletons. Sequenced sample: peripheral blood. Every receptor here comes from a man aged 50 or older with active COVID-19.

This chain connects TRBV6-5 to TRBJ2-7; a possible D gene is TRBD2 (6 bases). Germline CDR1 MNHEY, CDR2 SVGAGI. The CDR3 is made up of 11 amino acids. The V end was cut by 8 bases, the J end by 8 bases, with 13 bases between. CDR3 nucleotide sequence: TGTGCCAGCGGGACTGAGTCGCAGCAGTACTTC. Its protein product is CASGTESQQYF.

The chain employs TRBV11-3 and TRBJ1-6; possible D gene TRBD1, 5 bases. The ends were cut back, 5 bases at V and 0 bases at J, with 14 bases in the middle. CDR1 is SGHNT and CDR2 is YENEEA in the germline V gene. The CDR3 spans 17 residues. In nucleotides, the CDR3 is TGTGCCAGCAGCCCCGGCGGGGCAGGCTCCTATAATTCACCCCTCCACTTT. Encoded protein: CASSPGGAGSYNSPLHF.

CDR3 amino acids: CASSLRNFGAGGNYEQYF. The CDR3 DNA follows: TGTGCCAGCAGTTTGCGGAACTTTGGGGCAGGGGGCAACTACGAGCAGTACTTC. The chain has TRBV27 and TRBJ2-7; 8 bases align to TRBD1. The CDR3 spans 18 residues. Germline V gene sequence: CDR1 MNHEY, CDR2 SMNVEV (reference sequence). Trimming at V came to 3 bases and at J to 3 bases, leaving 16 bases not matched to a gene.

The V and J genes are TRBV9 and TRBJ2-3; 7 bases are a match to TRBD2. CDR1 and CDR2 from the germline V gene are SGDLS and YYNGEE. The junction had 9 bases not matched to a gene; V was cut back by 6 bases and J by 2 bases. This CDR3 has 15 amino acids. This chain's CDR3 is CASNARAGFTDTQYF. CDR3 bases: TGTGCCAGCAACGCCCGAGCGGGATTCACAGATACGCAGTATTTT.

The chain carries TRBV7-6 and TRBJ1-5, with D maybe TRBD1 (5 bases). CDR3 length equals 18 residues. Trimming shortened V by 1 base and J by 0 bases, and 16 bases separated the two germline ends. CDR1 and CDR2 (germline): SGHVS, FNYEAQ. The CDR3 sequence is CASSLGTTRRYSNQPQHF. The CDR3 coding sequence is TGTGCCAGCAGCTTAGGGACAACCAGGCGCTATAGCAATCAGCCCCAGCATTTT.

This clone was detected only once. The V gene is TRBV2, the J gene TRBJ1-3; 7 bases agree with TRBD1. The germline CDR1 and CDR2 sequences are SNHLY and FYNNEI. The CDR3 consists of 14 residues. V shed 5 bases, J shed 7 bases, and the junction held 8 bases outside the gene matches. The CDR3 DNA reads TGTGCCAGCAGTCCTGGACAGGTTCGGAACACCATATATTTT. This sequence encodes CASSPGQVRNTIYF.

In DNA, the CDR3 is TGTGCCAGCTCGGAAGTGGAGTCTAGCACAGATACGCAGTATTTT. Translation: CASSEVESSTDTQYF. The chain carries TRBV18 and TRBJ2-3; D gene unclear. The CDR3 contains 15 residues. The V and J ends lost 6 bases and 0 bases respectively, with 13 bases between them. CDR1 and CDR2 from the germline V gene are KGHSH and LQKENI. The whole variable domain, filled in from reference TRBV18 and TRBJ2-3, reads NAGVMQNPRHLVRRRGQEARLRCSPMKGHSHVYWYRQLPEEGLKFMVYLQKENIIDESGMPKERFSAEFPKEGPSILRIQQVVRGDSAAYFCASSEVESSTDTQYFGPGTRLTVL.

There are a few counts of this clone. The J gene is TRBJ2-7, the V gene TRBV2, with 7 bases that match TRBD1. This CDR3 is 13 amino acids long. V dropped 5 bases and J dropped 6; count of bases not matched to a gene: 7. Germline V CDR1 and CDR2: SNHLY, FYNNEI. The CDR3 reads CASSTGAQGEQYF. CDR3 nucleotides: TGTGCCAGCAGTACAGGGGCGCAGGGCGAGCAGTACTTC.

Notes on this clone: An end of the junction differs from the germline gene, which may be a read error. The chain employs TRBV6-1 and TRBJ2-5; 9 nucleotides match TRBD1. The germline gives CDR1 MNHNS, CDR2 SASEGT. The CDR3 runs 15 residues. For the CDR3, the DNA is TGTGCCAGCAGCGAAGCAACAGGGGGCAGGGAGACCCAGTACTTC. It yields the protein CASSEATGGRETQYF.

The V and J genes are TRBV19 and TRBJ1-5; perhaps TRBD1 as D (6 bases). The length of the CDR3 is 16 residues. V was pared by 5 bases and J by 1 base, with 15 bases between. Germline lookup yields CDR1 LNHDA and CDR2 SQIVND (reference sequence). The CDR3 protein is CASSRQQGRSNQPQHF. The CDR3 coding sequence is TGTGCCAGTAGTCGCCAACAGGGTAGGAGCAATCAGCCCCAGCATTTT. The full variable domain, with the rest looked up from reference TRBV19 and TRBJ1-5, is DGGITQSPKYLFRKEGQNVTLSCEQNLNHDAMYWYRQDPGQGLRLIYYSQIVNDFQKGDIAEGYSVSREKKESFPLTVTSAQKNPTAFYLCASSRQQGRSNQPQHFGDGTRLSIL.

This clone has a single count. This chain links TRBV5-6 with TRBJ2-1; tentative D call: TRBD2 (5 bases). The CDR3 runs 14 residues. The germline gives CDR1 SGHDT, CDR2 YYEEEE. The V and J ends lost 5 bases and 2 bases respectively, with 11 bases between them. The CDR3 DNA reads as TGTGCCAGCAGGGAGGCGGGTACCTACAATGAGCAGTTCTTC. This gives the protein CASREAGTYNEQFF.

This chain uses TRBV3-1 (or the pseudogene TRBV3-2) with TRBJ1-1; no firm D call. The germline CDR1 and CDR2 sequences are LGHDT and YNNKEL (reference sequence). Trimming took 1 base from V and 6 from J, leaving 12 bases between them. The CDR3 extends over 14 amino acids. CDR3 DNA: TGTGCCAGCAGCCAAGTGCTGGGGAGAGCTGAAGCTTTCTTT. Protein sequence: CASSQVLGRAEAFF.

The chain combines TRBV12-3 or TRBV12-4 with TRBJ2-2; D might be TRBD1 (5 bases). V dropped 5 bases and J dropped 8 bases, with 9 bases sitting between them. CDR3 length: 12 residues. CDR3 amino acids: CASSQSGGELFF. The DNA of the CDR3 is TGTGCCAGCAGTCAGTCAGGGGGGGAGCTGTTTTTT.

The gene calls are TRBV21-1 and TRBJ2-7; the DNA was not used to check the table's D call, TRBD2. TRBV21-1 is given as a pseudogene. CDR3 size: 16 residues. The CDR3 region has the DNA TGTGCCAGCAGCGCCCGACGGACTGAAAAGACCTACGAGCAGTACGTC. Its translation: CASSARRTEKTYEQYV.

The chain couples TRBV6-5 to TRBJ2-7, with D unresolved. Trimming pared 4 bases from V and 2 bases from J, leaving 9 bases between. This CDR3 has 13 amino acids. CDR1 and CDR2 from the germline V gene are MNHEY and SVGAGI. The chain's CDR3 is CASSSRVTYEQYF. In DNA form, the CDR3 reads TGTGCCAGCAGTTCCCGGGTGACCTACGAGCAGTACTTC.

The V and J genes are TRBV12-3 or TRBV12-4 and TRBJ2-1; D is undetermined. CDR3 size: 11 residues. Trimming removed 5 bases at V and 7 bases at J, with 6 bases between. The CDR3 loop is CASSPVNEQFF. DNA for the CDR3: TGTGCCAGCAGTCCAGTAAATGAGCAGTTCTTC.

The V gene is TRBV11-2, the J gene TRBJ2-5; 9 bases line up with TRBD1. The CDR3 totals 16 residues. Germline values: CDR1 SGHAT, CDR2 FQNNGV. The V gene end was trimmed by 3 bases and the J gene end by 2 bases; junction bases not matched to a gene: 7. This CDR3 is CASSFTTGQGQETQYF. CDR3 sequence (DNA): TGTGCCAGCAGCTTTACCACAGGACAGGGGCAAGAGACCCAGTACTTC.

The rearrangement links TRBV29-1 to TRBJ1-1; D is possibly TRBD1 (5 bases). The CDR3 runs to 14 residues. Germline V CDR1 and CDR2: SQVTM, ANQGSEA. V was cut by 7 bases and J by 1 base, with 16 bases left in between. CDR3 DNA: TGCAGCGACCCACAGGCGCCTCAGAACACTGAAGCTTTCTTT. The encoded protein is CSDPQAPQNTEAFF.

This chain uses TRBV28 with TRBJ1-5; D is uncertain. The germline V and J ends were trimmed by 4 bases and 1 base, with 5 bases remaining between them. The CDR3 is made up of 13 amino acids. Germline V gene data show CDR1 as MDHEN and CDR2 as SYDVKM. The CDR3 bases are TGTGCCAGCAGTTCCACAAGCAATCAGCCCCAGCATTTT. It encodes CASSSTSNQPQHF.

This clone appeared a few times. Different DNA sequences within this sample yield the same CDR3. CDR3 DNA sequence: TGTGCCAGCAGCTTAGCGGCAGGGAGCAATCAGCCCCAGCATTTT. This codes for CASSLAAGSNQPQHF. The genes are TRBV7-8 and TRBJ1-5; D might be TRBD1 (5 bases). CDR1 is SGHVS and CDR2 is FQNEAQ in the germline V gene. The CDR3 is 15 residues long. Deletions cut 0 bases from V and 1 base from J, with 7 bases between.

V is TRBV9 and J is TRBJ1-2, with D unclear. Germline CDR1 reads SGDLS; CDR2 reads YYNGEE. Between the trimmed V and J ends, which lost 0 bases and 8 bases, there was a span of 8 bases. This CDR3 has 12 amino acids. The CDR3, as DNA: TGTGCCAGCAGCGTAGGGGCGTCAGGCTACACCTTC. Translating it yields CASSVGASGYTF. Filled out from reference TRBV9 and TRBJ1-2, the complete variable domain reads DSGVTQTPKHLITATGQRVTLRCSPRSGDLSVYWYQQSLDQGLQFLIQYYNGEERAKGNILERFSAQQFPDLHSELNLSSLELGDSALYFCASSVGASGYTFGSGTRLTVV.

The CDR3 loop reads CASSLYGSRNQPQHF. CDR3 DNA sequence: TGTGCCAGCAGTTTATATGGTTCGAGAAATCAGCCCCAGCATTTT. The chain uses TRBV27 and TRBJ1-5; no clear D gene. This CDR3 comprises 15 residues. The V gene lost 1 base and the J gene lost 4 bases, with 11 bases spanning the gap. CDR1 is MNHEY and CDR2 is SMNVEV in the germline V gene (reference sequence).

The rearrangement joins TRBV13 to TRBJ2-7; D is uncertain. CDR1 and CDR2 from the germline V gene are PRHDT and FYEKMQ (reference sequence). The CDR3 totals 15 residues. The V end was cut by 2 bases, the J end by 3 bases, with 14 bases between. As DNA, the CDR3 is TGTGCCAGCAGCTTACGATCAGCACTATTCTACGAGCAGTACGTC. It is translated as CASSLRSALFYEQYV.

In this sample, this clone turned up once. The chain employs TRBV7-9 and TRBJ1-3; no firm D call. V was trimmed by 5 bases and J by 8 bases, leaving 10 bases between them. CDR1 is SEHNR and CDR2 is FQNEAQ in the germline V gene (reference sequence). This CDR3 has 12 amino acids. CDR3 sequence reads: CASSRVLDTIYF. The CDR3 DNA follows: TGTGCCAGCAGCCGTGTCCTTGACACCATATATTTT.

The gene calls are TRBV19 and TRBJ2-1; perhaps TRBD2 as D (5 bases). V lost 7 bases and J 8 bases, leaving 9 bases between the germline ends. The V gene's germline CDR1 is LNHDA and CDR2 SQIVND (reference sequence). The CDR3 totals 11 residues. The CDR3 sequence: CASIGGHEQFF. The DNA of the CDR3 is TGTGCCAGTATCGGAGGCCATGAGCAGTTCTTC.